This T cell receptor (beta chain) was found in a study of regulatory T cells in long-lasting Graves disease. Findings and limits, study-wide: There were preferences for TRBV28, TRBJ1-2 and TRBJ2-5 in persistent disease.

This clonotype turned up a few times. Its specificity is not known. An end of the junction differs from the germline gene, which may be a read error. Library construction for TCR beta used iRepertoire HTBI primers and Arm-PCR of CDR3 regions. A single record per CDR3 protein comes from TCRdb applying MiXCR to the multiplex PCR reads. The table has over 450,000 distinct CDR3 sequences, 12% seen once. Time point: newly diagnosed GD, antithyroid drugs for less than 3 months. Scientists built the TCR library using RNA that was extracted from PBMCs. Germline CDR1 is MRHNA and CDR2 is SNTAGT. The CDR3 covers 14 residues. The data were also submitted as part of a second study, on T cells in Graves' hyperthyroidism and ophthalmopathy.

The chain links TRBV6-4 to TRBJ1-1; the D is unclear. Sequences were derived from peripheral blood mononuclear cells (PBMCs), sampled at new diagnosis, from a patient treated with antithyroid drugs. The origin of this receptor is a woman in her 30s with Graves disease. The CDR3 is CASSYSPVSTEAFF. The CDR3 DNA reads as TGTGCCAGCAGTTACTCACCCGTGAGCACTGAAGCTTTCTTT.